A selection of T cell receptor beta chains follows, all from one sample in a study of blood T cell repertoires in COVID-19. Here immunoSEQ multiplex PCR was the method, and the copy in TCRdb shows in-frame clones only, minus some. The sample records under 350,000 clones, roughly 85% being singletons. The sample was PBMCs or T cells enriched from blood (not recorded which). All receptors derive from a woman aged 40 to 49 with acute COVID-19. Both conserved end residues are part of each CDR3. The order of the fields is CDR3 protein, CDR3 DNA, clone size, V gene, J gene, D gene. The D gene is left open where the match is weak. Part of the rows lack a size; the others show once, few, many or a class for expanded clones.

CASSQGQAGEPYEQYF,TGTGCCAGCAGCCAAGGGCAAGCGGGAGAACCCTACGAGCAGTACTTC,NA,TRBV4-2,TRBJ2-7,TRBD2
CASSLSGSRVTDTQYF,TGTGCCAGCAGCTTATCGGGTTCCCGGGTAACAGATACGCAGTATTTT,NA,TRBV11-2,TRBJ2-3,NA
CSASDRTGVSEKLFF,TGCAGTGCTAGTGACCGGACAGGCGTAAGTGAAAAACTGTTTTTT,NA,TRBV20-1,TRBJ1-4,TRBD1
CATSFDRGEWNEAFF,TGTGCCACCAGCTTCGACAGGGGAGAGTGGAATGAAGCTTTCTTT,NA,TRBV15,TRBJ1-1,TRBD1
CASSSSTGPWISPLHF,TGTGCCAGCAGCTCCTCGACAGGGCCTTGGATTTCGCCCCTCCACTTT,NA,TRBV7-6,TRBJ1-6,TRBD1
CASSRGGSLTYNEQFF,TGTGCCAGCAGCCGGGGGGGGTCCCTAACCTACAATGAGCAGTTCTTC,NA,TRBV7-2,TRBJ2-1,TRBD2
CAKGETGFYEQYF,TGTGCCAAGGGGGAGACAGGGTTCTACGAGCAGTACTTC,NA,TRBV21-1,TRBJ2-7,NA
CASSYGASNYGYTF,TGTGCCAGCAGTTACGGGGCTTCTAACTATGGCTACACCTTC,NA,TRBV6-2/TRBV6-3,TRBJ1-2,NA
CASSLALTAGAPGVYGYTF,TGCGCCAGCAGCTTGGCCCTCACGGCGGGGGCCCCCGGGGTCTATGGCTACACCTTC,NA,TRBV5-1,TRBJ1-2,NA
CASSQKDILSNQPQHF,TGCGCCAGCAGCCAAAAGGACATCCTTAGCAATCAGCCCCAGCATTTT,NA,TRBV4-3,TRBJ1-5,NA
CASSQGRGNQPQHF,TGTGCCAGCAGCCAAGGTAGGGGAAATCAGCCCCAGCATTTT,NA,TRBV3-1/TRBV3-2,TRBJ1-5,NA
CAISQQGSQYEQYF,TGTGCCATCAGTCAACAGGGGAGTCAGTACGAGCAGTACTTC,NA,TRBV10-3,TRBJ2-7,TRBD1
CSVATRFAGGTDTQYF,TGCAGCGTTGCGACCCGCTTCGCGGGAGGTACAGATACGCAGTATTTT,NA,TRBV29-1,TRBJ2-3,TRBD2
CASSSSTGSTDTQYF,TGTGCCAGCAGTTCCTCCACCGGGAGCACAGATACGCAGTATTTT,NA,TRBV6-2/TRBV6-3,TRBJ2-3,NA
CASSSQGGGNSPLHF,TGTGCCAGCAGTTCCCAGGGGGGAGGTAATTCACCCCTCCACTTT,NA,TRBV7-6,TRBJ1-6,TRBD1
CASSLFKPGLGYNEQFF,TGTGCCAGCAGTTTATTCAAACCGGGACTAGGCTACAATGAGCAGTTCTTC,NA,TRBV28,TRBJ2-1,TRBD2
CASSPPGGQGAATGELFF,TGTGCCAGCTCACCACCAGGCGGGCAGGGGGCTGCCACCGGGGAGCTGTTTTTT,NA,TRBV18,TRBJ2-2,TRBD1
CASSYEGTYNSPLHF,TGTGCCAGCAGTTACGAGGGTACCTATAATTCACCCCTCCACTTT,NA,TRBV6-5,TRBJ1-6,NA
CASSSNNEQFF,TGTGCCAGCAGTTCCAACAATGAGCAGTTCTTC,NA,TRBV12-3/TRBV12-4,TRBJ2-1,NA
CASSQDPTSVGYTF,TGCGCCAGCAGCCAAGATCCCACTTCTGTTGGCTACACCTTC,few,TRBV4-3,TRBJ1-2,NA
CASSYPLWGEETQYF,TGTGCCAGCAGTTACCCTCTTTGGGGGGAAGAGACCCAGTACTTC,NA,TRBV6-2/TRBV6-3,TRBJ2-5,NA
CASSPEPGDTEAFF,TGCGCCAGCAGCCCCGAGCCAGGGGACACTGAAGCTTTCTTT,few,TRBV5-1,TRBJ1-1,NA
CASSPLQGRTEAFF,TGTGCCAGCAGCCCACTACAGGGGCGCACTGAAGCTTTCTTT,NA,TRBV14,TRBJ1-1,TRBD1
CASGRSGANVLTF,TGTGCCAGCGGGAGATCTGGGGCCAACGTCCTGACTTTC,NA,TRBV27,TRBJ2-6,NA
CASRTTAANYGYTF,TGTGCCAGCAGGACGACAGCCGCTAACTATGGCTACACCTTC,NA,TRBV21-1,TRBJ1-2,NA
CASSLVTSGATLFYEQYF,TGTGCCAGCAGCTTGGTAACTAGCGGAGCTACCCTCTTCTACGAGCAGTACTTC,NA,TRBV7-6,TRBJ2-7,TRBD2
CASSAAGAGYNEQFF,TGTGCCAGCAGCGCAGCGGGAGCAGGGTACAATGAGCAGTTCTTC,NA,TRBV9,TRBJ2-1,TRBD2
CASSTGSFGNTIYF,TGTGCCAGCAGCACAGGGTCATTTGGAAACACCATATATTTT,NA,TRBV7-2,TRBJ1-3,NA
CSASTHSGGNNEQFF,TGCAGTGCTAGTACCCATAGCGGGGGAAACAATGAGCAGTTCTTC,NA,TRBV20-1,TRBJ2-1,TRBD2
CASSLVAQGAFPHEQYF,TGTGCCAGCAGCTTAGTAGCACAGGGAGCCTTCCCCCACGAGCAGTACTTC,few,TRBV7-2,TRBJ2-7,NA
CASSQSLQGNYEQYF,TGTGCCAGCAGCCAATCACTTCAGGGGAACTACGAGCAGTACTTC,NA,TRBV3-1/TRBV3-2,TRBJ2-7,NA
CASRRQGNTEAFF,TGTGCCAGTAGGAGACAGGGGAACACTGAAGCTTTCTTT,NA,TRBV19,TRBJ1-1,TRBD1
CASSFNGVLFAF,TGTGCCAGCAGCTTCAACGGGGTATTATTCGCCTTC,NA,TRBV7-3,TRBJ1-2,NA